This T cell receptor (beta chain) was retrieved from a study of cytotoxic CD8 clonotypes in ibrutinib-treated CLL. Study as a whole: Response samples were taken after a median of approximately 11 months on treatment, range 6 to 36. Study-level findings and limits: The study found public clonotypes uncommon, contracting or stable on treatment.

Germline lookup yields CDR1 LNHDA and CDR2 SQIVND (reference sequence). This CDR3 contains 13 residues. Trimming cost V 1 base and J 5 bases, with 8 bases left between them. Notes on this clone: The antigen is unknown.

Sequencing used immunoSEQ multiplex PCR; TCRdb keeps in-frame clones, though not all of them. This table holds about 12,000 clones, 60% to 80% found once. The sequencing here drew on PBMCs, taken before ibrutinib treatment. This sequence joins TRBV19 and TRBJ1-1; D call uncertain. The sequence came from a human donor with chronic lymphocytic leukemia. The CDR3, as DNA: TGTGCCAGTAGTATAGGCCAAAAGACTGAAGCTTTCTTT. It encodes CASSIGQKTEAFF. The whole variable domain, filled in from reference TRBV19 and TRBJ1-1, reads DGGITQSPKYLFRKEGQNVTLSCEQNLNHDAMYWYRQDPGQGLRLIYYSQIVNDFQKGDIAEGYSVSREKKESFPLTVTSAQKNPTAFYLCASSIGQKTEAFFGQGTRLTVV.